This passage covers 18 T cell receptor beta chains from one sample sequenced in a study of memory CD4+ T cells and cytomegalovirus serostatus (dated 2019 in TCRdb). Libraries came from the immunoSEQ multiplex PCR assay. The source is immuneACCESS, and TCRdb retained only in-frame sequences with V and J called. Part of the clones is not carried over; for the studies checked, unresolved V genes explain less than half of this, and the remainder is unexplained. The sample table records 60,000 or so clones; about four fifths of these occur just once. Clones ranked in the top ten supply 0.5% of the sample. Single viable CD3+CD4+CD8-CD45RO+ cells were sorted as memory CD4+ T cells on a FACSAria II. The sequenced sample consisted of memory CD4+ T cells from blood. These TCRs come from an adult in good health and CMV-seronegative. Some clones in this sample may be carry-over from other donors' samples.

The rearrangement joins TRBV2 to TRBJ1-2, with 7 bases matching TRBD1. The CDR3 length is 11 residues. The ends lost 6 bases at V and 10 bases at J; junction bases unmatched: 5. The germline gives CDR1 SNHLY, CDR2 FYNNEI. Here the CDR3 reads CASSADRPYTF. DNA for the CDR3: TGTGCCAGCAGCGCGGACAGGCCCTACACCTTC.

V is TRBV18 and J is TRBJ2-2; TRBD2 aligns across 9 bases. Germline V gene sequence: CDR1 KGHSH, CDR2 LQKENI. V lost 1 base and J lost 2; bases outside the gene matches: 11. This CDR3 contains 19 residues. The CDR3 protein is CASSPRVISGSRNTGELFF. The DNA for the CDR3 is TGTGCCAGCTCACCACGGGTGATTAGCGGGAGTAGAAACACCGGGGAGCTGTTTTTT.

The rearrangement joins TRBV10-2 to TRBJ2-6; TRBD2 might be the D (5 bases). With 3 bases removed from V and 2 bases from J, the gap between germline ends came to 8 bases. The CDR3 has 15 amino acids. Germline lookup yields CDR1 WSHSY and CDR2 SAAADI. This CDR3 is CASSDPGTGANVLTF. CDR3 coding DNA: TGCGCCAGCAGTGATCCCGGGACTGGGGCCAACGTCCTGACTTTC.

This clone was picked up a small number of times. CDR3 sequence reads: CASSQNRGDTQYF. The CDR3 DNA follows: TGCGCCAGCAGCCAAAACCGAGGAGATACGCAGTATTTT. The rearrangement links TRBV4-3 to TRBJ2-3; D is undetermined. CDR1 is LGHNA, CDR2 YSLEER, per germline. CDR3 length: 13 residues. V was cut by 2 bases and J by 5 bases, with 8 bases left in between.

The rearrangement joins TRBV27 to TRBJ2-7, with D perhaps TRBD1 (5 bases). The germline CDR1 and CDR2 sequences are MNHEY and SMNVEV (reference sequence). Trimming took 2 bases from V and 2 from J, leaving 10 bases between them. The CDR3 extends over 14 amino acids. The CDR3 sequence: CASSLQGIPYEQYF. Here the CDR3 DNA reads TGTGCCAGCAGTTTACAGGGTATCCCCTACGAGCAGTACTTC.

The CDR3 region has the DNA TGTGCCAGCTCACAGGACAGGGGCTCCTACGAGCAGTACTTC. Translating gives CASSQDRGSYEQYF. The chain employs TRBV18 and TRBJ2-7; 9 nucleotides match TRBD1. The germline V gene encodes CDR1 KGHSH and CDR2 LQKENI. The CDR3 extends over 14 amino acids. The V and J ends lost 4 bases and 0 bases, in that order; junction bases with no gene match: 1.

This sequence joins TRBV5-1 and TRBJ2-5; D perhaps matches TRBD1 (5 bases). CDR3 length: 13 amino acids. Trimming stripped 0 bases from V and 4 bases from J, with 7 bases between. The germline gives CDR1 SGHRS, CDR2 YFSETQ. CDR3 sequence (DNA): TGCGCCAGCAGCTTGGGGGGCAGAGAGACCCAGTACTTC. Translation: CASSLGGRETQYF.

The V and J genes are TRBV21-1 and TRBJ1-5; the table assigns TRBD1, which was not confirmed against the DNA. TRBV21-1 is an annotated pseudogene. The CDR3 totals 15 residues. CDR3 bases: TGTGCCAGCAGCAAACCGACAGTTAGCAATCAGCCCCAGCATTTT. Translated: CASSKPTVSNQPQHF.

The rearrangement joins TRBV5-1 to TRBJ2-1, with 8 bases fitting TRBD2. The CDR3 extends over 16 amino acids. Germline V CDR1 and CDR2: SGHRS, YFSETQ. V was clipped by 4 bases and J by 2 bases; unmatched bases: 8. CDR3: CASSQGGRSPYNEQFF. CDR3 bases: TGCGCCAGCAGCCAGGGCGGGAGGAGCCCCTACAATGAGCAGTTCTTC.

The rearrangement links TRBV5-4 to TRBJ2-7, with TRBD2 matching 9 bases. The CDR3 sequence is 15 residues long. Germline CDR1 reads SGHNT; CDR2 reads YYREEE (reference sequence). The V segment lost 0 bases and the J segment 7 bases; nucleotides outside the gene matches: 8. As DNA, the CDR3 is TGTGCCAGCAGCTTGGCGGTAGCGGGAGTGCATGAGCAGTACTTC. Encoded protein: CASSLAVAGVHEQYF.

The chain has TRBV18 and TRBJ2-7; possibly TRBD1 or TRBD2 for D (5 bases each). The V gene's germline CDR1 is KGHSH and CDR2 LQKENI. The CDR3 extends over 15 amino acids. Trimming took off 5 bases at V and 2 bases at J, with 16 bases between the two ends. In DNA, the CDR3 is TGTGCCAGCTCAGCCGGGACCCTAGGGCCCTACGAGCAGTACTTC. Its translation: CASSAGTLGPYEQYF.

V is TRBV28 and J is TRBJ2-2, with D perhaps matching TRBD1 or TRBD2 (5 bases each). Germline CDR1 reads MDHEN; CDR2 reads SYDVKM. The CDR3 has 14 residues. V was clipped by 5 bases and J by 4 bases, with 11 bases between them. Written as DNA, the CDR3 is TGTGCCAGCAGTCCGTCAGGGACCACCGGGGAGCTGTTTTTT. The encoded protein is CASSPSGTTGELFF.

The rearrangement uses TRBV15 and TRBJ2-5; either TRBD1 or TRBD2 may supply D (6 bases each). The CDR3 has 15 amino acids. V was clipped by 0 bases and J by 2 bases, with 10 bases between them. In germline, CDR1 is LNHNV, CDR2 YYDKDF (reference sequence). The CDR3 DNA sequence: TGTGCCACCAGCAGAGATCCGGGGGCGCAAGAGACCCAGTACTTC. As protein: CATSRDPGAQETQYF.

This clone turned up a few times. V and J are TRBV5-6 and TRBJ1-6; D not certain. The CDR3 loop spans 16 amino acids. The germline V gene encodes CDR1 SGHDT and CDR2 YYEEEE. Between the trimmed V and J ends, which lost 1 base and 2 bases, there was a span of 10 bases. The CDR3 DNA follows: TGTGCCAGCAGCTTGAACACTTTAACCTATAATTCACCCCTCCACTTT. Protein sequence: CASSLNTLTYNSPLHF.

This clone was seen a few times. The chain carries TRBV2 and TRBJ2-1; a possible D gene is TRBD1 (5 bases). With 2 bases removed from V and 9 bases from J, the gap between germline ends came to 8 bases. The CDR3 runs 12 residues. Germline V gene lookup returns CDR1 SNHLY and CDR2 FYNNEI. In DNA form, the CDR3 reads TGTGCCAGCAGTGAATACGACAGTGAGCAGTTCTTC. It yields the protein CASSEYDSEQFF.

The chain uses TRBV27 and TRBJ1-2, with 10 bases fitting TRBD1. Trimming took 1 base from V and 8 from J; bases not matched to a gene: 7. Germline lookup yields CDR1 MNHEY and CDR2 SMNVEV (reference sequence). The CDR3 is 15 amino acids. The CDR3 nucleotides read TGTGCCAGCAGTTTATTGGGACAGGGGTCTAGGGGCTACACCTTC. This codes for CASSLLGQGSRGYTF.

This sequence joins TRBV30 and TRBJ1-5, with D tentatively TRBD1 (5 bases). The CDR3 is 13 amino acids. V was pared by 2 bases and J by 9 bases, with 14 bases between. CDR1 and CDR2 (germline): GTSNPN, SVGIG (reference sequence). In nucleotides, the CDR3 is TGTGCCTGGAGTCTAGGCGGGAGGGGGCCCCAGCATTTT. This sequence encodes CAWSLGGRGPQHF.

The gene calls are TRBV18 and TRBJ1-5; D unresolved. V was shortened by 6 bases and J by 10 bases, with 19 bases between the two germline ends. This CDR3 region has 14 residues. CDR1 KGHSH and CDR2 LQKENI come from the germline V gene. This CDR3 is CASSQSGPPAPQHF. In DNA, the CDR3 is TGTGCCAGCTCCCAATCAGGACCCCCAGCACCCCAGCATTTT.